The 32 T cell receptor beta chains below come from one sample, sequenced in a study of T-cell memory formation after mild COVID-19 (dated by TCRdb to the early 2020s). The library was produced with 5' RACE. Instrument on record: Illumina NovaSeq 6000. TCRdb handled the public reads itself, with Q25 trimming in fastp and clone calling in MiXCR, and kept productive beta chains. Rows are unified per CDR3 protein, each entry keeping the most common DNA and genes. Present in this sample are just over 300,000 distinct CDR3 sequences, approximately 19% of which were seen just once. The top ten clones comprise around a fifth of the sample. The sequencing sample was made of PBMCs or a T cell subset sorted from them (not recorded which). All receptors come from a man aged 18 to 29 who had mild COVID-19 (a few samples of this study predate the infection). The sample titles of this study are shuffled in the database, so cell type and time point are left out; the donor was told from shared clones.

The CDR3 sequence: CASSPSLPGVPYNEQFF. The CDR3 region has the DNA TGTGCCAGCAGCCCTTCTTTACCAGGGGTACCCTACAATGAGCAGTTCTTC. The chain is built from TRBV28 and TRBJ2-1, with D perhaps matching TRBD1 (6 bases). The CDR3 contains 17 residues. The germline gives CDR1 MDHEN, CDR2 SYDVKM. V shed 6 bases and J shed 2 bases, with 20 bases lying between them.

The chain joins TRBV7-3 to TRBJ2-1, with 12 bases aligning to TRBD2. In germline, CDR1 is SGHTA, CDR2 FQGTGA. The J segment lost 7 bases and the V segment lost 5 bases, leaving 6 bases of the junction unmatched. This CDR3 spans 15 amino acids. CDR3: CASSPLAGGPNEQFF. The DNA for the CDR3 is TGTGCCAGCAGCCCGCTAGCGGGGGGGCCTAATGAGCAGTTCTTC. Full variable domain (missing parts from reference TRBV7-3 and TRBJ2-1): GAGVSQTPSNKVTEKGKYVELRCDPISGHTALYWYRQSLGQGPEFLIYFQGTGAADDSGLPNDRFFAVRPEGSVSTLKIQRTERGDSAVYLCASSPLAGGPNEQFFGPGTRLTVL.

The J gene is TRBJ2-2, the V gene TRBV4-3; 15 bases are a match to TRBD2. After removal of 1 base from V and 7 bases from J, the junction contained 4 bases not matched to a gene. The germline V gene encodes CDR1 LGHNA and CDR2 YSLEER. The CDR3 runs to 17 residues. CDR3 region: CASSQGTSGGAFGELFF. CDR3 in DNA: TGCGCCAGCAGCCAAGGGACTAGCGGGGGGGCGTTCGGGGAGCTGTTTTTT.

V gene TRBV13 combines with J gene TRBJ2-3, with 9 nucleotides matching TRBD1. J lost 0 bases, V lost 4 bases, and 2 bases had no gene match. The CDR3 extends over 15 amino acids. From germline, CDR1 is PRHDT and CDR2 FYEKMQ (reference sequence). The CDR3 protein is CASSYRGLSTDTQYF. The CDR3 DNA follows: TGTGCCAGCAGCTACAGGGGGCTTAGCACAGATACGCAGTATTTT.

The chain combines TRBV5-6 with TRBJ2-1; 7 nucleotides match TRBD1. CDR1 is SGHDT and CDR2 is YYEEEE in the germline V gene. The CDR3 is 13 residues long. With V trimmed by 5 bases and J by 3 bases, 2 bases remained unmatched. For the CDR3, the DNA is TGTGCCAGCAGTGGGACAGACTACAATGAGCAGTTCTTC. Residues: CASSGTDYNEQFF.

The chain joins TRBV5-1 to TRBJ1-1, with D maybe TRBD1 (5 bases). Germline loops: CDR1 SGHRS, CDR2 YFSETQ. Trimming pared 0 bases from V and 8 bases from J, leaving 8 bases between. This CDR3 contains 12 residues. CDR3 sequence (DNA): TGCGCCAGCAGCTTGGATCCAGGGGAAGCTTTCTTT. It yields the protein CASSLDPGEAFF.

The genes are TRBV5-6 and TRBJ2-7; 8 bases are shared with TRBD1. CDR3 length equals 14 residues. V was pared by 2 bases and J by 6 bases, with 7 bases of the junction left unmatched. The germline V gene encodes CDR1 SGHDT and CDR2 YYEEEE. The chain's CDR3 is CASSLTRGRREQYF. As DNA, the CDR3 is TGTGCCAGCAGCTTAACCAGGGGGCGTCGCGAGCAGTACTTC.

Only a few counts were recorded for this clonotype. The V gene is TRBV30, the J gene TRBJ2-7; TRBD2 matches at 7 bases. Trimming cost V 2 bases and J 6 bases; bases outside gene matches: 7. The germline CDR1 and CDR2 sequences are GTSNPN and SVGIG (reference sequence). The CDR3 contains 13 residues. CDR3 amino acids: CAWSPLRGVEQYF. DNA of the CDR3: TGTGCCTGGAGTCCCCTCCGGGGGGTCGAGCAGTACTTC.

The rearrangement uses TRBV6-1 and TRBJ1-4; a possible D gene is TRBD1 (5 bases). This CDR3 region has 15 residues. The germline gives CDR1 MNHNS, CDR2 SASEGT. The V and J ends lost 5 bases and 4 bases respectively, with 14 bases between them. The CDR3 bases are TGTGCCAGCAGTTCACAAGACAGTAATAATGAAAAACTGTTTTTT. Amino acids: CASSSQDSNNEKLFF.

The chain recombines TRBV4-3 with TRBJ2-3, with TRBD2 matching over 8 bases. The V gene end was trimmed by 3 bases and the J gene end by 0 bases; junction bases not matched to a gene: 5. Germline-derived CDR1 and CDR2 are LGHNA and YSLEER. The CDR3 contains 16 residues. CDR3 loop: CASSQTLAASTDTQYF. For the CDR3, the DNA is TGCGCCAGCAGCCAGACACTAGCGGCTAGCACAGATACGCAGTATTTT.

This chain joins TRBV5-1 and TRBJ1-3; no reliable D call. Per germline, CDR1 SGHRS and CDR2 YFSETQ. Trimming shortened V by 4 bases and J by 2 bases, and 16 bases separated the two germline ends. The CDR3 has 16 amino acids. In DNA, the CDR3 is TGCGCCAGCAGCCAAATGGACGGAATCACTGGAAACACCATATATTTT. The encoded protein is CASSQMDGITGNTIYF.

J is TRBJ2-2 and V is TRBV9; D is uncertain. This CDR3 contains 12 residues. The V end lost 4 bases, the J end lost 8 bases, and 9 bases lay between the germline ends. The germline CDR1 and CDR2 sequences are SGDLS and YYNGEE. The CDR3 DNA sequence: TGTGCCAGCAGCCCCATTGGGGGGGAGCTGTTTTTT. It encodes CASSPIGGELFF.

This clonotype appeared a few times. V is TRBV4-3 and J is TRBJ2-3, with D unresolved. This CDR3 region has 13 residues. V was clipped by 3 bases and J by 5 bases, with 9 bases between them. Germline CDR1 and CDR2: LGHNA and YSLEER. The CDR3 is CASSQTLRDTQYF. The DNA for the CDR3 is TGCGCCAGCAGCCAGACCTTAAGAGATACGCAGTATTTT.

The rearrangement joins TRBV3-1 to TRBJ2-2, with 8 bases identical to TRBD1. Germline values: CDR1 LGHDT, CDR2 YNNKEL (reference sequence). With 4 bases clipped from V and 3 bases from J, the junction kept 1 base outside the gene matches. This CDR3 is 14 amino acids long. In DNA form, the CDR3 reads TGTGCCAGCAGCCGGACAGGGTACACCGGGGAGCTGTTTTTT. Translation: CASSRTGYTGELFF.

The chain joins TRBV24-1 to TRBJ2-3, with D possibly matching TRBD2 (7 bases). Trimming removed 4 bases at V and 4 bases at J, with 17 bases between. This CDR3 has 16 residues. Germline V gives CDR1 KGHDR, CDR2 SFDVKD. This CDR3 is CATSEAQGRDPDTQYF. The CDR3 nucleotides read TGTGCCACCAGTGAGGCCCAGGGGAGGGACCCAGATACGCAGTATTTT.

The rearrangement uses TRBV4-3 and TRBJ1-5; D ambiguous. CDR3 length: 13 amino acids. Looked up from germline, CDR1 is LGHNA and CDR2 is YSLEER. V was shortened by 0 bases and J by 6 bases, with 6 bases between the two germline ends. The CDR3 nucleotides read TGCGCCAGCAGCCAAGAGTTGGGTCAGCCCCAGCATTTT. Encoded protein: CASSQELGQPQHF.

The V and J genes are TRBV4-1 and TRBJ1-4; 12 bases fit TRBD1. V lost 5 bases to trimming and J lost 8 bases; unmatched junction nucleotides: 9. CDR1 is MGHRA, CDR2 YSYEKL, per germline. The CDR3 loop spans 16 amino acids. DNA for the CDR3: TGCGCCAGCAGCGGGACAGGGGGCGTCCGTAACGAAAAACTGTTTTTT. Translating gives CASSGTGGVRNEKLFF.

J is TRBJ2-4 and V is TRBV7-9, with 7 bases fitting TRBD2. Germline CDR1 SEHNR, CDR2 FQNEAQ (reference sequence). The J segment lost 7 bases and the V segment lost 8 bases, leaving 8 bases of the junction unmatched. The CDR3 extends over 13 amino acids. The CDR3 is CASGEGTHNIQYF. The CDR3 DNA reads TGTGCCAGCGGGGAGGGGACTCACAACATTCAGTACTTC. Full variable domain (rest looked up from reference TRBV7-9 and TRBJ2-4): DTGVSQNPRHKITKRGQNVTFRCDPISEHNRLYWYRQTLGQGPEFLTYFQNEAQLEKSRLLSDRFSAERPKGSFSTLEIQRTEQGDSAMYLCASGEGTHNIQYFGAGTRLSVL.

The chain couples TRBV29-1 to TRBJ1-1; no firm D call. From germline, CDR1 is SQVTM and CDR2 ANQGSEA. The CDR3 contains 13 residues. V was pared by 4 bases and J by 2 bases, with 11 bases between. The CDR3 DNA is TGCAGCGTTGCGCGCCAAGTAAACACTGAAGCTTTCTTT. Its translation is CSVARQVNTEAFF.

This clonotype was counted between two and nine times. The rearrangement uses TRBV10-3 and TRBJ2-3; D remains ambiguous. The CDR3 is made up of 11 amino acids. Germline V lookup: CDR1 ENHRY, CDR2 SYGVKD. V dropped 3 bases and J dropped 5 bases, with 3 bases sitting between them. Here the CDR3 DNA reads TGTGCCATCAGTGATGGAGATACGCAGTATTTT. Protein product: CAISDGDTQYF.

Only a few counts were recorded for this clonotype. The V call is TRBV7-9, the J call TRBJ2-3; no definite D call. Trimming cost V 11 bases and J 2 bases, with 17 bases left between them. This CDR3 region has 14 residues. From germline, CDR1 is SEHNR and CDR2 FQNEAQ (reference sequence). DNA for the CDR3: TGTGCCCAGGCCAGGTTGACCCACACAGATACGCAGTATTTT. This gives the protein CAQARLTHTDTQYF.

This chain joins TRBV6-5 and TRBJ2-2, with D maybe TRBD2 (6 bases). Germline V CDR1 and CDR2: MNHEY, SVGAGI. Trimming cost V 6 bases and J 4 bases, with 15 bases left between them. The CDR3 has 15 residues. The CDR3 here is CASRWPGDLTGELFF. The CDR3 region has the DNA TGTGCCAGCAGGTGGCCGGGGGATCTCACCGGGGAGCTGTTTTTT.

The DNA for the CDR3 is TGTGCCAGCAGCTTAGAAGCGGGGGGCTACGAGCAGTACTTC. Protein: CASSLEAGGYEQYF. J is TRBJ2-7 and V is TRBV7-2; 9 bases line up with TRBD2. Germline V lookup: CDR1 SGHTA, CDR2 FQGNSA. Trimming cost V 1 base and J 3 bases; bases outside gene matches: 1. CDR3 length equals 14 residues.

The chain links TRBV30 to TRBJ1-5; D not resolved. The germline V gene has CDR1 GTSNPN and CDR2 SVGIG (reference sequence). V was shortened by 3 bases and J by 6 bases, with 15 bases between the two germline ends. CDR3 length: 14 amino acids. This CDR3 is CAWSAAGLTQPQHF. CDR3 DNA: TGTGCCTGGAGCGCGGCAGGCCTGACTCAGCCCCAGCATTTT.

This clonotype was counted a few times. V usage is TRBV6-1 and J usage is TRBJ1-1; D remains ambiguous. Germline assignment: CDR1 MNHNS and CDR2 SASEGT. Trimming cost V 2 bases and J 5 bases, with 9 bases left between them. This CDR3 region has 13 residues. The CDR3 region is CASSESGETEAFF. The CDR3 region has the DNA TGTGCCAGCAGTGAATCGGGTGAAACTGAAGCTTTCTTT.

CDR3 DNA: TGTGCCAGCAGCCCCCGGACGCTAGCGGGGGCCGGTACGCAGTATTTT. Protein: CASSPRTLAGAGTQYF. V and J are TRBV7-2 and TRBJ2-3, with 10 bases identical to TRBD2. The CDR3 length is 16 residues. CDR1 and CDR2 (germline): SGHTA, FQGNSA. V was pared by 5 bases and J by 8 bases, with 13 bases of the junction left unmatched.

The chain combines TRBV27 with TRBJ1-5; the D is unclear. Germline V lookup: CDR1 MNHEY, CDR2 SMNVEV (reference sequence). V gave up 5 bases and J gave up 4 bases, with 12 bases separating them. CDR3 size: 14 residues. This CDR3 is CASSPWRENQPQHF. The DNA for the CDR3 is TGTGCCAGCAGTCCATGGCGGGAAAATCAGCCCCAGCATTTT.

This clonotype was counted a few times. The chain carries TRBV21-1 and TRBJ2-7; the D call of TRBD1 is as the table states it, not checked on the DNA. TRBV21-1 is an annotated pseudogene. The CDR3 covers 16 residues. CDR3 nucleotides: TGTGCCAGCAGTCCAAAGACCGGGACAGGTAACTACGAGCAGTACTTC. Amino acids: CASSPKTGTGNYEQYF.

This chain uses TRBV29-1 with TRBJ2-6, with 7 bases matching TRBD1. The CDR3 length is 15 residues. Unmatched junction bases numbered 4, after V lost 4 bases and J lost 1 base. Germline values: CDR1 SQVTM, CDR2 ANQGSEA. The CDR3 spells CSVATGWSGANVLTF. The CDR3 DNA reads as TGCAGCGTTGCGACAGGGTGGTCTGGGGCCAACGTCCTGACTTTC.

V and J are TRBV6-5 and TRBJ1-3; D is undetermined. Germline CDR1 is MNHEY and CDR2 is SVGAGI. V was cut by 5 bases and J by 3 bases, with 20 bases left in between. This CDR3 has 17 residues. The DNA for the CDR3 is TGTGCCAGCAGTCCCCCGCCTTGGAGAGGCGATGGAAACACCATATATTTT. It codes for CASSPPPWRGDGNTIYF.

The sample holds a few counts of this clonotype. V is TRBV12-3 or TRBV12-4 and J is TRBJ2-3, with TRBD2 identical over 8 bases. CDR3 length equals 13 residues. V trimming: 8 bases; J trimming: 4 bases; junction bases outside the gene matches: 5. The DNA for the CDR3 is TGTGCCAGCCTTCGGGGGGGGGCAGATACGCAGTATTTT. This gives the protein CASLRGGADTQYF.

V and J are TRBV5-1 and TRBJ2-5; D not resolved. The CDR3 has 13 residues. The V gene lost 5 bases and the J gene lost 5 bases, with 13 bases spanning the gap. Looked up from germline, CDR1 is SGHRS and CDR2 is YFSETQ. The DNA for the CDR3 is TGCGCCAGCAGAAGAATGGAGTTGGAGACCCAGTACTTC. Translated: CASRRMELETQYF.